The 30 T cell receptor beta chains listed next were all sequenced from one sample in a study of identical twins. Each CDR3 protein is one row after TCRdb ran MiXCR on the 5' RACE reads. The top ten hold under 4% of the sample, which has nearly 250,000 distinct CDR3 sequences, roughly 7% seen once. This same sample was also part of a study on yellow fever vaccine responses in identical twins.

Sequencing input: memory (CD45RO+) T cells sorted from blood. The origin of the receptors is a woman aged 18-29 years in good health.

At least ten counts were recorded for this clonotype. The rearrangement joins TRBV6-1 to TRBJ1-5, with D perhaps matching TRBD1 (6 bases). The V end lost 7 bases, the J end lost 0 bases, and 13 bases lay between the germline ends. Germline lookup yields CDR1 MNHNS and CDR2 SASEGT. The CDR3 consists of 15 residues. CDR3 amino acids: CASKRQEYSNQPQHF. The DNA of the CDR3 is TGTGCCAGCAAAAGACAGGAGTATAGCAATCAGCCCCAGCATTTT.

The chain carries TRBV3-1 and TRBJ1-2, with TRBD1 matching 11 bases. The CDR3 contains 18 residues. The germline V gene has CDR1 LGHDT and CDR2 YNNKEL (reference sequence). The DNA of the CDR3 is TGTACCATCAGTCCAACCGGGACAGGGGGTAGAGCTAACTATGGCTACACCTTC. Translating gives CTISPTGTGGRANYGYTF.

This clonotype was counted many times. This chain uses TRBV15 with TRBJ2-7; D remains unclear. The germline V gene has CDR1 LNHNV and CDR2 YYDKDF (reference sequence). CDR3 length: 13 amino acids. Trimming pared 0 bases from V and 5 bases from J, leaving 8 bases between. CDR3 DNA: TGTGCCACCAGCAGAGATCCTAAAAACGAGCAGTACTTC. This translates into CATSRDPKNEQYF.

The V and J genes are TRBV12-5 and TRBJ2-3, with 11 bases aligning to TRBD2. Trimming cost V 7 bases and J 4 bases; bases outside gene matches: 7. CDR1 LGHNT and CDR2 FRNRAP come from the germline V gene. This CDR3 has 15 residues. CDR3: CASVELAGVSDTQYF. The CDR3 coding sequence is TGTGCTAGTGTTGAACTAGCGGGAGTGTCAGATACGCAGTATTTT. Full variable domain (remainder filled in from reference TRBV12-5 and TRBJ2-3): DARVTQTPRHKVTEMGQEVTMRCQPILGHNTVFWYRQTMMQGLELLAYFRNRAPLDDSGMPKDRFSAEMPDATLATLKIQPSEPRDSAVYFCASVELAGVSDTQYFGPGTRLTVL.

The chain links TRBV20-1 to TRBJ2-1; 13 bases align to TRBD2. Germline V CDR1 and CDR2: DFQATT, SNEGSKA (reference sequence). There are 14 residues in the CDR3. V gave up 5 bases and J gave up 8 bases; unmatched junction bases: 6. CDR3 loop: CSASTSGRAYEQFF. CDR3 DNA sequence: TGCAGTGCTTCCACTAGCGGGAGGGCCTATGAGCAGTTCTTC.

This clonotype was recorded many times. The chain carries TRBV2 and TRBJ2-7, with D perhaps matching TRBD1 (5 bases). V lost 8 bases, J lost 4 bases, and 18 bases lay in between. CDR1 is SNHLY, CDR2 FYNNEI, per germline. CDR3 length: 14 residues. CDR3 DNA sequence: TGTGCCAGCGGACAAGAACCGGGCGGTTACGAGCAGTACGTC. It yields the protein CASGQEPGGYEQYV.

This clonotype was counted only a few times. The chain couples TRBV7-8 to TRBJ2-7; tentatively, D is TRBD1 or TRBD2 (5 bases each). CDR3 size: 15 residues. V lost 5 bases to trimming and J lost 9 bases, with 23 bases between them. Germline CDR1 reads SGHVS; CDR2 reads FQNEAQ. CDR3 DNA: TGTGCCAGCAGCCTCGGGGCAGCCTCGAGTTCTGGGCAGTACGTC. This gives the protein CASSLGAASSSGQYV.

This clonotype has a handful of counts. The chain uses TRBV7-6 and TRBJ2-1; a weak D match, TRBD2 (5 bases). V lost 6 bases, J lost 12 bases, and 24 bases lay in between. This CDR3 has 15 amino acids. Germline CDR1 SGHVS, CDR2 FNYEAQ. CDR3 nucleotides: TGTGCCAGCAGTCAAGCTTTGGACTCCCCCGGCGGGCAGTTCTTC. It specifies CASSQALDSPGGQFF.

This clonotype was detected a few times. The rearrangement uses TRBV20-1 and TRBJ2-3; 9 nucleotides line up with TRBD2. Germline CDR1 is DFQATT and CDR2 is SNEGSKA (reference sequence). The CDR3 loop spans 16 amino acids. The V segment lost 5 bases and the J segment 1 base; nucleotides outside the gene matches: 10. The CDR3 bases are TGCAGTGCTGGGGATCCAGCGGGAGGCCGCACAGATACGCAGTATTTT. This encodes CSAGDPAGGRTDTQYF.

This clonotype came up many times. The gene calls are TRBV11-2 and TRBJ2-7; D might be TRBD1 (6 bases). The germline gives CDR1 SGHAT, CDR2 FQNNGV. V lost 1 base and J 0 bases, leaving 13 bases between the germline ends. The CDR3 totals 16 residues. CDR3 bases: TGTGCCAGCAGCTTAGCTAGTCAGGGGCTCTCCTACGAGCAGTACGTC. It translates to CASSLASQGLSYEQYV.

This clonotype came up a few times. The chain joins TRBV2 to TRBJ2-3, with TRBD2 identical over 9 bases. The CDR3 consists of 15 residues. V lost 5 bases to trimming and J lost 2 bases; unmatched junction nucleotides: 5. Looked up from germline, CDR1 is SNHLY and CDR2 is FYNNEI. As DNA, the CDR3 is TGTGCCAGCAGTTATAGCGGGGGATACACAGATACGCAGTATTTT. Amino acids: CASSYSGGYTDTQYF.

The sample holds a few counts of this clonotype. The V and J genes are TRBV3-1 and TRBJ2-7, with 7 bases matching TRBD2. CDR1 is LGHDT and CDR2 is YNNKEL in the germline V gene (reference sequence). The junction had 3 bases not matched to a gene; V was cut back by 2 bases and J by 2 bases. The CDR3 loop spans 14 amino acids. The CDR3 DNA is TGTGCCAGCAGCCAAACTAGCGTAGCCTACGAGCAGTACTTC. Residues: CASSQTSVAYEQYF.

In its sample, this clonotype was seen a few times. The CDR3 DNA reads TGCAGTGCGCCTAGGGATGACGGCAAAAACATTCAGTACTTC. This translates into CSAPRDDGKNIQYF. V gene TRBV20-1 combines with J gene TRBJ2-4, with D unclear. Germline CDR1 is DFQATT and CDR2 is SNEGSKA (reference sequence). Deletions cut 6 bases from V and 3 bases from J, with 15 bases between. CDR3 length: 14 residues.

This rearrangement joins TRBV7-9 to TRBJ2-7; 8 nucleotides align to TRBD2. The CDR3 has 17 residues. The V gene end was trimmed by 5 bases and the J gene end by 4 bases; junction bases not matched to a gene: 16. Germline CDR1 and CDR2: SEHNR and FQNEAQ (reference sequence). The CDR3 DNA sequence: TGTGCCAGCAGCCCAAGCGGGACTAGTTGGCCGGTATACGAGCAGTACTTC. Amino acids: CASSPSGTSWPVYEQYF.

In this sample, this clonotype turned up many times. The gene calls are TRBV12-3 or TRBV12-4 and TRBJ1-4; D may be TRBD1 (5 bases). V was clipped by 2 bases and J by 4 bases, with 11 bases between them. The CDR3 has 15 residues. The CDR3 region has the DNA TGTGCCAGCAGTTTAAAGACAGACAATAATGAAAAACTGTTTTTT. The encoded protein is CASSLKTDNNEKLFF.

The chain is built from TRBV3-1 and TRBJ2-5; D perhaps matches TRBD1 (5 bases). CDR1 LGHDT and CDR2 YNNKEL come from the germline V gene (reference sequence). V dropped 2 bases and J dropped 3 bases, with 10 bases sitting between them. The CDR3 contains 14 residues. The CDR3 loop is CASSQRVGEETQYF. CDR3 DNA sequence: TGTGCCAGCAGCCAAAGGGTAGGGGAAGAGACCCAGTACTTC.

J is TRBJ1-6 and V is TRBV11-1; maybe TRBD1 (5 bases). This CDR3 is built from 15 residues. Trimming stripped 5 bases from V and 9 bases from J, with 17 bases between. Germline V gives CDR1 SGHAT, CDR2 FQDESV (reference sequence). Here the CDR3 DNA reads TGTGCCAGCAGCGTAGACCGGGACCTAGTTTCACCCCTCCACTTT. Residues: CASSVDRDLVSPLHF.

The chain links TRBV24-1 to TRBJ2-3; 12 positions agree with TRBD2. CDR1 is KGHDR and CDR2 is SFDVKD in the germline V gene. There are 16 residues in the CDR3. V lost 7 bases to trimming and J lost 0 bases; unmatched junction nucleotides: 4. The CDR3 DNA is TGTGCCACCAGCACCGGACTAGCGGGAAGCACAGATACGCAGTATTTT. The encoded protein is CATSTGLAGSTDTQYF.

CDR3 in amino acids: CAISPTSGNLGNEQFF. CDR3 nucleotide sequence: TGTGCCATCAGTCCGACTAGCGGGAATCTGGGTAATGAGCAGTTCTTC. The chain joins TRBV10-3 to TRBJ2-1; 11 bases agree with TRBD2. Germline CDR1 is ENHRY and CDR2 is SYGVKD. This CDR3 is built from 16 residues. The trim removed 5 bases at V and 7 bases at J, leaving 10 bases unmatched.

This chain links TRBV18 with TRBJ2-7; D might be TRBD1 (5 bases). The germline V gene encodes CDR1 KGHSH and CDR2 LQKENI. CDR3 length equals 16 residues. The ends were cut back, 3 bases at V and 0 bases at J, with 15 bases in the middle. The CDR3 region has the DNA TGTGCCAGCTCACCTTCTCAGGGAACTACCTCCTACGAGCAGTACTTC. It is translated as CASSPSQGTTSYEQYF.

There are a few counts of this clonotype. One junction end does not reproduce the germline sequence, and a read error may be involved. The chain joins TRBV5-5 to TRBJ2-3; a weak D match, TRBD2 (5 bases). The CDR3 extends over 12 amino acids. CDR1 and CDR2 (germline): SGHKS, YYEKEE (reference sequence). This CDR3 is CVSSFREDTQYF. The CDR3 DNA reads TGTGTCAGCAGCTTTAGGGAGGATACGCAGTATTTT.

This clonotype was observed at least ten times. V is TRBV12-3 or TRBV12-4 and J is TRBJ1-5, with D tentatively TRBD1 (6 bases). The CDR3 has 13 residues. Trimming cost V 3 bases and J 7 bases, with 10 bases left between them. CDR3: CASSLGGQQPQHF. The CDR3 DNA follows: TGTGCCAGCAGTTTGGGGGGCCAACAGCCCCAGCATTTT.

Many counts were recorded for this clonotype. CDR3 sequence reads: CASSSWRTHQETQYF. In DNA, the CDR3 is TGCGCCAGCAGCAGCTGGCGGACACACCAAGAGACCCAGTACTTC. The chain links TRBV5-1 to TRBJ2-5, with D maybe TRBD1 (5 bases). The germline V gene has CDR1 SGHRS and CDR2 YFSETQ. Trimming cost V 4 bases and J 0 bases, with 13 bases left between them. CDR3 size: 15 residues.

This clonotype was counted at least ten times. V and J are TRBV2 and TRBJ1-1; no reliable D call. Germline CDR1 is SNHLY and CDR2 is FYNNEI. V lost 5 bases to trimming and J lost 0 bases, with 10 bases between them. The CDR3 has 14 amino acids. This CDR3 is CASSLDGVNTEAFF. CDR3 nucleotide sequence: TGTGCCAGCAGTCTGGACGGGGTGAACACTGAAGCTTTCTTT.

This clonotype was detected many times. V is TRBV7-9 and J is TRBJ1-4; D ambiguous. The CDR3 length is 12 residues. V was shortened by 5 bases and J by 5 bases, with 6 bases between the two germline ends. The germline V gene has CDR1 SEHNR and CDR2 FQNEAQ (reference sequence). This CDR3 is CASSEQNEKLFF. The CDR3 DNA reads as TGTGCCAGCAGCGAGCAGAATGAAAAACTGTTTTTT.

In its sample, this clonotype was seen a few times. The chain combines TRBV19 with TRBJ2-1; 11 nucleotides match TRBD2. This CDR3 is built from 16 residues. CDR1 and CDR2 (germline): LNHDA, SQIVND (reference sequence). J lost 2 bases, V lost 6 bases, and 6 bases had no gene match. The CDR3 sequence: CASRVAGGKTYNEQFF. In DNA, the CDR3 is TGTGCCAGTAGAGTAGCGGGAGGGAAAACCTACAATGAGCAGTTCTTC.

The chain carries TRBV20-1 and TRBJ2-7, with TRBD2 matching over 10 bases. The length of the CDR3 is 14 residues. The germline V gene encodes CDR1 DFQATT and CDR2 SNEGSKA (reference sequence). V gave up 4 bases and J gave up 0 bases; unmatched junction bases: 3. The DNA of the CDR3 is TGCAGTGCTACAGTAGCGGGGGGCTCCTACGAGCAGTACGTC. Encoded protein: CSATVAGGSYEQYV.

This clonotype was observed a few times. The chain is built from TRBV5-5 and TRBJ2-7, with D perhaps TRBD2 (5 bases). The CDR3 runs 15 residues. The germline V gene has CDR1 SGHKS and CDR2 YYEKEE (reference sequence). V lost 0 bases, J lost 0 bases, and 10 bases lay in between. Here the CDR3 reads CASSLAVGSSYEQYF. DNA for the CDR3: TGTGCCAGCAGCTTGGCCGTTGGGAGCTCCTACGAGCAGTACTTC.

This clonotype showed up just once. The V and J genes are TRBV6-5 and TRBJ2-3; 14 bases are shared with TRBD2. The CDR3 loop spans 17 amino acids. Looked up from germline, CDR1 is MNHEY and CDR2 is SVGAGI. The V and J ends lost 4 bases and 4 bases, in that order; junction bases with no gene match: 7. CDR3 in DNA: TGTGCCAGCAGTTGGACTAGCGGGAGGATTTTGGCAGATACGCAGTATTTT. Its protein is CASSWTSGRILADTQYF.

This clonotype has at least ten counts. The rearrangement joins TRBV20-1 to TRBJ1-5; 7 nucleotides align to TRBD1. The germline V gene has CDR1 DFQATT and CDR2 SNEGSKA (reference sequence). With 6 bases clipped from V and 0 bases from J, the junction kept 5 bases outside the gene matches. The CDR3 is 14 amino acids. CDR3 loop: CSATTGHSNQPQHF. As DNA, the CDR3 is TGCAGTGCCACGACAGGGCATAGCAATCAGCCCCAGCATTTT.